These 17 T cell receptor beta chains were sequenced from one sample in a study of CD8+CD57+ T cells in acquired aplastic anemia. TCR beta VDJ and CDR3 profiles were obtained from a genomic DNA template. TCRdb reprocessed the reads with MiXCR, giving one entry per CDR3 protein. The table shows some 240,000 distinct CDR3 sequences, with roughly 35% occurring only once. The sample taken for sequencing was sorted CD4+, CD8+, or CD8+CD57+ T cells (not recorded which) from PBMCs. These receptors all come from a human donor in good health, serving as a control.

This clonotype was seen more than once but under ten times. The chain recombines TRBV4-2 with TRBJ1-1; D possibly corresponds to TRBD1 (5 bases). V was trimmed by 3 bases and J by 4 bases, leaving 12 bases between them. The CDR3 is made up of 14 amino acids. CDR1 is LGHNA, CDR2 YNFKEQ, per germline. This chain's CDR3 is CASSQEEGTTEAFF. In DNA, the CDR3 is TGTGCCAGCAGCCAGGAAGAGGGGACCACTGAAGCTTTCTTT.

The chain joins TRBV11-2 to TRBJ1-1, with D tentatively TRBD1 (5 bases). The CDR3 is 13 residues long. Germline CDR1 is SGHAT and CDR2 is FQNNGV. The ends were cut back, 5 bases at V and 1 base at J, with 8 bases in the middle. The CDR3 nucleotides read TGTGCCAGCAGCATGACAGCGAACACTGAAGCTTTCTTT. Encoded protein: CASSMTANTEAFF.

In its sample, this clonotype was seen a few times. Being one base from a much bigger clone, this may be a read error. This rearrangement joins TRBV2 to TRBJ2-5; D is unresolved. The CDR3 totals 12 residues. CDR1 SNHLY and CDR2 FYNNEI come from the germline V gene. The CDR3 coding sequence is TGTGCCAGCTGGACGGTCCGAGAGACCCGGTACTTC. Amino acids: CASWTVRETRYF.

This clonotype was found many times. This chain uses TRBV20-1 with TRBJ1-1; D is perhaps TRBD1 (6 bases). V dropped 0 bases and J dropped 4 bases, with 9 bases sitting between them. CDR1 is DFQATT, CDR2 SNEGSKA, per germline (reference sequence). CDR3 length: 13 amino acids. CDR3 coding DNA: TGCAGTGCTAGAGATGAGGGGGGCACTGAAGCTTTCTTT. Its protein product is CSARDEGGTEAFF.

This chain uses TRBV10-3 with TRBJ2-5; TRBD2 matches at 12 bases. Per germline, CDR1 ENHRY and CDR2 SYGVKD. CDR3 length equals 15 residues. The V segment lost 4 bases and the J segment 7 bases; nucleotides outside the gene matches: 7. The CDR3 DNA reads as TGTGCCATCAGTGTACGACAGGGACTAGCGGGGACCCAGTACTTC. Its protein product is CAISVRQGLAGTQYF.

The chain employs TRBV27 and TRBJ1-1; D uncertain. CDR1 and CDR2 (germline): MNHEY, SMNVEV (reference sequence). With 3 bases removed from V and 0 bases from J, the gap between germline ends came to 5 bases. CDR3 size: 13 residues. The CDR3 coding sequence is TGTGCCAGCAGTTTTCAGTTGAACACTGAAGCTTTCTTT. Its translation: CASSFQLNTEAFF.

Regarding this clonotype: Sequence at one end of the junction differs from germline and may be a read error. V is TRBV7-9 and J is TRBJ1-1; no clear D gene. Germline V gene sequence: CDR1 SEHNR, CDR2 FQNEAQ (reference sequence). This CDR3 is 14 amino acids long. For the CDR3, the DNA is TGTGCCAGCAGCTTGGGCGGGGAGAGCACTGGAGCTTTCTTT. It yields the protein CASSLGGESTGAFF.

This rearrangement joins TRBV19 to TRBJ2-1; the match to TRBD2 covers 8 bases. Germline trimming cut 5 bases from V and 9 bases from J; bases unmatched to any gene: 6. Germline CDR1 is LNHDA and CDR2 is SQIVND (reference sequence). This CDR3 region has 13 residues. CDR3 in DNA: TGTGCCAGTAGTTACCCGGGAGGGATTGAGCAGTTCTTC. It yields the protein CASSYPGGIEQFF.

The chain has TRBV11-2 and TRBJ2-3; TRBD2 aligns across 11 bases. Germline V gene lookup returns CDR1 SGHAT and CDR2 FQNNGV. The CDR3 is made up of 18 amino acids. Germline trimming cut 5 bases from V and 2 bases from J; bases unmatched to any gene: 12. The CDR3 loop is CASSRRGVTSGNTDTQYF. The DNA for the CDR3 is TGTGCCAGCAGCAGACGGGGGGTGACTAGCGGGAACACAGATACGCAGTATTTT.

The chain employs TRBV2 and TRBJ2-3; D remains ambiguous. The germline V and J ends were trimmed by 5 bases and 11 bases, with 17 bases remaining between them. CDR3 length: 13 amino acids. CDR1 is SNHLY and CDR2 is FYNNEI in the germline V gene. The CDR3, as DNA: TGTGCCAGCAGTTATGCCCTCGGAAATGAGCAGTATTTT. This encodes CASSYALGNEQYF.

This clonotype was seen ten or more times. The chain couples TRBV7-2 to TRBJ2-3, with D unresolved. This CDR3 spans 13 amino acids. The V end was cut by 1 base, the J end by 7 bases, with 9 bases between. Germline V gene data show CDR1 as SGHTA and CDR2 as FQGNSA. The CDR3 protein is CASSLDQLYTQYF. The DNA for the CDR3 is TGTGCCAGCAGCTTAGACCAACTATATACGCAGTATTTT. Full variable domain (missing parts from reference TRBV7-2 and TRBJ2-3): GAGVSQSPSNKVTEKGKDVELRCDPISGHTALYWYRQSLGQGLEFLIYFQGNSAPDKSGLPSDRFSAERTGGSVSTLTIQRTQQEDSAVYLCASSLDQLYTQYFGPGTRLTVL.

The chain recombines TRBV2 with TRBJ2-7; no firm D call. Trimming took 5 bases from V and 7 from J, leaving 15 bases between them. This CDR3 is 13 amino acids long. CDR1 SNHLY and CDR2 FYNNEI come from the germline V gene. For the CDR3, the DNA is TGTGCCAGCAGTTACGAGTCCTACGTGGAGCAGTACTTC. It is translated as CASSYESYVEQYF.

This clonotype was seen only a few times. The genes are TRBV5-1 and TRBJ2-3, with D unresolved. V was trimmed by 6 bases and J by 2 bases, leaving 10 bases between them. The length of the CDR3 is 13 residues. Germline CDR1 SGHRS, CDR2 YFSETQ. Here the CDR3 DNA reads TGCGCCAGCACCAACACCCTCACAGATACGCAGTATTTT. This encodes CASTNTLTDTQYF. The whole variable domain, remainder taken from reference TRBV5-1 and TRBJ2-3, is KAGVTQTPRYLIKTRGQQVTLSCSPISGHRSVSWYQQTPGQGLQFLFEYFSETQRNKGNFPGRFSGRQFSNSRSEMNVSTLELGDSALYLCASTNTLTDTQYFGPGTRLTVL.

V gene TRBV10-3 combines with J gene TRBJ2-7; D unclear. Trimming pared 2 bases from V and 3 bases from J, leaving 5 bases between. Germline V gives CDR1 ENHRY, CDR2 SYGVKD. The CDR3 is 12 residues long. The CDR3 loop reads CAISEPFYEQYF. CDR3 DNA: TGTGCCATCAGTGAGCCCTTCTACGAGCAGTACTTC.

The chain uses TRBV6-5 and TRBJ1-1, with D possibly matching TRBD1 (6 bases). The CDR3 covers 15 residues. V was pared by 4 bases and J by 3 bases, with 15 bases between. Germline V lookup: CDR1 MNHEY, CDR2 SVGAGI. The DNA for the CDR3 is TGTGCCAGCAGTTCTCTAGGGGGGCGAGACACTGAAGCTTTCTTT. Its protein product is CASSSLGGRDTEAFF.

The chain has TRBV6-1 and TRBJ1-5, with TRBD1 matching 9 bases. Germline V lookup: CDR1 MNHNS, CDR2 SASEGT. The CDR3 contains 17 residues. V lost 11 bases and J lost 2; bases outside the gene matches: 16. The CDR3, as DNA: TGTGCCCGCGGGAGACTACAGGGGGCTTTTGGCAATCAGCCCCAGCATTTT. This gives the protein CARGRLQGAFGNQPQHF.

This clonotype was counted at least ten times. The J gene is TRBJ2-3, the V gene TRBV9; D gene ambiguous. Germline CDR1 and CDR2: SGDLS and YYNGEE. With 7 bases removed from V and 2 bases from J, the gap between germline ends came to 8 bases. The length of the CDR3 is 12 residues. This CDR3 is CASASDTDTQYF. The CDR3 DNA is TGTGCCAGCGCAAGCGACACAGATACGCAGTATTTT.